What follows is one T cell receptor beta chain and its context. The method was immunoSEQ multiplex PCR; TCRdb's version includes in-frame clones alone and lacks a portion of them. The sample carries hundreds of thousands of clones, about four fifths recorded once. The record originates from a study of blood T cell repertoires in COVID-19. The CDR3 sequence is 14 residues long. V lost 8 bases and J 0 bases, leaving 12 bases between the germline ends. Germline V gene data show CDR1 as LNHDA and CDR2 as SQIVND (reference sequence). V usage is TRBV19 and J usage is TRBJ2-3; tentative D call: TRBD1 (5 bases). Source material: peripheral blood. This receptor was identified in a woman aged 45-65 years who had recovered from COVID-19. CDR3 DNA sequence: TGTGCCAGTGCTGACAGAATCAGCACAGATACGCAGTATTTT. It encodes CASADRISTDTQYF.